This T cell receptor beta chain was found in a study of cytotoxic CD8 clonotypes in ibrutinib-treated CLL. Study conclusions and caveats: Sampling time points were not equivalent between sustained-remission and progressing patients.

The CDR3 totals 16 residues. Trimming took off 1 base at V and 0 bases at J, with 11 bases between the two ends. Germline CDR1 and CDR2: SGHRS and YFSETQ. Regarding this clone: Its target is unknown.

The protocol was immunoSEQ multiplex PCR, while the TCRdb copy is restricted to in-frame clones and leaves out a portion. The sample records fewer than 13,000 clones, 79% being singletons. The TCR was taken from a human donor with chronic lymphocytic leukemia. The starting material was PBMCs, obtained at disease progression, from a patient treated with ibrutinib. The chain has TRBV5-1 and TRBJ1-3; D is undetermined. CDR3 in DNA: TGCGCCAGCAGCTTGATGGGGAGTAGCTCTGGAAACACCATATATTTT. Protein: CASSLMGSSSGNTIYF.